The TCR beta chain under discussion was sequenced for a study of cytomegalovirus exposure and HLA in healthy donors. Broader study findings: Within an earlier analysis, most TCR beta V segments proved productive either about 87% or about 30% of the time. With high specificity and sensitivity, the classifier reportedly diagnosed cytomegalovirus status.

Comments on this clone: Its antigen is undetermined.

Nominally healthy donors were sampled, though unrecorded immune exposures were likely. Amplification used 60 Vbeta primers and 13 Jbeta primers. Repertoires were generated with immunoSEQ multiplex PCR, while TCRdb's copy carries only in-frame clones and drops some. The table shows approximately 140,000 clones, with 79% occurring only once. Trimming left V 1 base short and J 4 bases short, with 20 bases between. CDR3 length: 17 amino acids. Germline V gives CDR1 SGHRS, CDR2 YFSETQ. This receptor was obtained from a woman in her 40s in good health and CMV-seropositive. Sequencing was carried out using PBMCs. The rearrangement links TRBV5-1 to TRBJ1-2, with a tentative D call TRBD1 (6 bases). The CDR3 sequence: CASSLSREVEGGYGYTF. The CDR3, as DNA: TGCGCCAGCAGCTTGAGTCGGGAGGTTGAAGGGGGCTATGGCTACACCTTC.